The text below deals with one TCR beta chain. The antigen remains undetermined. These data originate in a study of shared clonotypes between healthy human individuals. Study outcomes and limitations: Across subsets, estimated richness was generally greater for naive than for memory populations. In the sorted subsets, rarefaction showed sequencing was incomplete despite large depth.

Germline CDR1 reads SNHLY; CDR2 reads FYNNEI. CDR3 size: 12 residues. Trimming cost V 4 bases and J 2 bases, with 6 bases left between them. The assay was carried out at the deep level. Data came from immunoSEQ multiplex PCR; TCRdb stores just in-frame clones and leaves some out. Of 650,000 to 750,000 clones in the sample, 72% were seen once. This chain uses TRBV2 with TRBJ2-7; D possibly uses TRBD1 or TRBD2 (5 bases each). This clonotype was sampled from a woman in her twenties or thirties in good health. The source material was memory CD4+ T cells sorted from blood. Subset described: CD45RA-negative fraction. DNA for the CDR3: TGTGCCAGCAGTGGGGGACCCTACGAGCAGTACTTC. Protein product: CASSGGPYEQYF.